This TCR beta chain was captured by sequencing in a study of blood T cell repertoires in COVID-19. On the study more broadly: From the United States, Italy and Spain came samples of acute and convalescent COVID-19. Sources were T cells, B-cell-depleted T cells, or PBMCs; the material itself was cDNA or gDNA.

The CDR3 sequence is 12 residues long. Trimming pared 1 base from V and 9 bases from J, leaving 9 bases between. In the authors' workflow: By means of reference gene primer amplification, nucleated cell counts were estimated. Measured with immunoSEQ multiplex PCR; TCRdb has only the in-frame clones, and not every one. Clonal size and the V and J genes are those of that table, whereas D and trimming came from the DNA. In the table there are about 59,000 clones, around three quarters of which are singletons. Points on this clone: Other DNA sequences of this sample code for an identical CDR3.

This chain uses TRBV12-3 or TRBV12-4 with TRBJ1-1, with D tentatively TRBD1 (6 bases). The sequenced material came from peripheral blood. This clonotype was sampled from a man aged 55-75 years with acute or convalescent COVID-19. The CDR3 DNA follows: TGTGCCAGCAGTTTAGGAGGGGGAAAAGCTTTCTTT. It translates to CASSLGGGKAFF.